These 13 T cell receptor beta chains came from one sample sequenced in a study of tumor-infiltrating lymphocytes in primary liver carcinoma. Priming with a constant-region primer yielded TCR beta cDNA from 450 to 550 ng total RNA. Three-round nested multiplex PCR performed with slightly modified ARM-PCR produced the TCR beta libraries. With TRBV1-TRBV30 forward primers and a C-beta reverse primer, the first two PCR rounds were run for approximately 10 cycles each. MiXCR was run by TCRdb on the multiplex PCR reads, yielding one entry per CDR3 protein. Here the sample spans just under 45,000 distinct CDR3 sequences, about 73% being singletons. Both RNA and DNA were isolated together from around 18-30 mg of bulk tissue that had not been sorted. Specimen: liver tumor tissue from sampling region 2. The sample's subset: tumor region T2, inferior pole. Receptors were obtained from a man aged 35-49 years with primary liver carcinoma and hepatitis B virus infection.

This clonotype was observed at least ten times. A read error may be the cause here, since a much bigger clone is one base away. V is TRBV14 and J is TRBJ2-7; perhaps TRBD1 as D (5 bases). The CDR3 is 15 residues long. Per the germline V gene, CDR1 is SGHDN and CDR2 is FVKESK. The CDR3 coding sequence is TGTGCCAGCAGCCAAGACAGGGTGACGGCCTACGGGCAGTACTTC. This sequence encodes CASSQDRVTAYGQYF.

V and J are TRBV30 and TRBJ2-1; TRBD1 aligns across 7 bases. The CDR3 runs 15 residues. CDR1 is GTSNPN and CDR2 is SVGIG in the germline V gene (reference sequence). V lost 3 bases, J lost 4 bases, and 9 bases stayed unmatched. The CDR3 sequence is CAWRVGQLRYNEQFF. The CDR3 DNA follows: TGTGCCTGGAGGGTGGGACAGCTGAGGTACAATGAGCAGTTCTTC.

In the case of this clonotype: Given the absence of the conserved phenylalanine or tryptophan at the CDR3 end, a read error is likely. The V gene is TRBV29-1, the J gene TRBJ2-5, with D tentatively TRBD1 (5 bases). The CDR3 totals 15 residues. Trimming took off 3 bases at V and 4 bases at J, with 18 bases between the two ends. Germline CDR1 reads SQVTM; CDR2 reads ANQGSEA. CDR3 residues: CSVEADMGRAETQYS. CDR3 nucleotide sequence: TGCAGCGTTGAGGCGGACATGGGGCGAGCAGAGACCCAGTACTCC.

The CDR3 loop reads CVSSPSTLDTEAFF. The CDR3 nucleotides read TGTGTCAGTAGCCCGTCCACCTTGGACACTGAAGCTTTCTTT. The genes are TRBV9 and TRBJ1-1; D remains ambiguous. The CDR3 contains 14 residues. Germline V gene lookup returns CDR1 SGDLS and CDR2 YYNGEE.

Comments on this clonotype: Germline is not matched at one junction end, which may reflect a read error. This chain uses TRBV7-8 with TRBJ1-5; 7 bases fit TRBD2. The end of the DNA fits TRBJ2-3 better, so the J call may be wrong. Germline-derived CDR1 and CDR2 are SGHVS and FQNEAQ. The CDR3 sequence is 14 residues long. CDR3 sequence: CASSMTAGNQPQYF. The CDR3 DNA sequence: TGTGCTAGCAGTATGACAGCGGGAAATCAGCCCCAGTATTTT.

Turning to this clonotype: At one end the junction does not follow the germline gene, possibly because of a read error. The chain links TRBV6-5 to TRBJ2-7, with 8 positions matching TRBD2. From germline, CDR1 is MNHEY and CDR2 SVGAGI. This CDR3 comprises 14 residues. The CDR3 here is CGSSPGLGLNEQYF. As DNA, the CDR3 is TGTGGCAGCAGTCCGGGACTAGGATTGAATGAGCAGTACTTC.

This clonotype was counted at least ten times. A much larger clone differs from this one at a single base, so this may be a read error. The chain employs TRBV5-4 and TRBJ2-5; no definite D call. The germline V gene has CDR1 SGHNT and CDR2 YYREEE (reference sequence). This CDR3 is built from 12 residues. In DNA form, the CDR3 reads TGTGCCAGCAGTACGGACCAAGAGGCCCAGTACTTC. Its translation is CASSTDQEAQYF.

This clonotype was counted only a few times. This sequence may be a read error, since a much larger clone differs from it by one base. Because it lacks the conserved phenylalanine or tryptophan at the end, this CDR3 is likely a read error. V and J are TRBV7-3 and TRBJ2-1, with unresolved D. The V end lost 5 bases, the J end lost 11 bases, and 10 bases lay between the germline ends. Germline loops: CDR1 SGHTA, CDR2 FQGTGA. The CDR3 is 11 residues long. The CDR3 is CASSMGSQQFL. CDR3 DNA: TGTGCCAGCAGCATGGGATCGCAGCAGTTCCTC.

The table lists this clonotype with many counts. V and J are TRBV7-2 and TRBJ2-7; 10 nucleotides line up with TRBD2. V lost 4 bases and J lost 10; bases outside the gene matches: 7. Germline values: CDR1 SGHTA, CDR2 FQGNSA. The CDR3 extends over 13 amino acids. The CDR3 bases are TGTGCCAGCAGCTCCACTACTAGCGGGGACCAGTACTTC. Translated, it gives CASSSTTSGDQYF.

The J gene is TRBJ1-1, the V gene TRBV30; D unclear. The CDR3 runs to 17 residues. From germline, CDR1 is GTSNPN and CDR2 SVGIG (reference sequence). CDR3 in DNA: TGTGCGTGGGAAAATACAACGACTTTAGGGATTAACACTGAAGCTTTCTTT. It yields the protein CAWENTTTLGINTEAFF.

This chain connects TRBV29-1 to TRBJ2-1, with D possibly being TRBD2 (6 bases). The J call is in doubt because the DNA end fits TRBJ2-7 better. This CDR3 spans 15 amino acids. Germline loops: CDR1 SQVTM, CDR2 ANQGSEA. CDR3 nucleotide sequence: TGCAGCGTTGATAGTGCGGGAAGGGCCTACAATGAGCAGTACTTC. Translated: CSVDSAGRAYNEQYF.

The chain joins TRBV2 to TRBJ2-1; D is ambiguous. Germline V gives CDR1 SNHLY, CDR2 FYNNEI. This CDR3 region has 13 residues. V lost 4 bases and J 7 bases, leaving 11 bases between the germline ends. The CDR3 nucleotides are TGTGCCAGCAGTGCCGGAACCTGGAATGAGCAGTTCTTC. As protein: CASSAGTWNEQFF.

This clonotype was detected ten times or more. This rearrangement joins TRBV11-3 to TRBJ2-5; D call uncertain. Germline V lookup: CDR1 SGHNT, CDR2 YENEEA. V gave up 2 bases and J gave up 4 bases, with 8 bases separating them. The CDR3 extends over 13 amino acids. CDR3 loop: CASSLFLGETQYF. CDR3 sequence (DNA): TGTGCCAGCAGCTTATTCCTAGGAGAGACCCAGTACTTC.